This T cell receptor (beta chain) was observed in a study of blood T cell repertoires in COVID-19. Comments on this clone: The same CDR3 also results from other DNA sequences found in this sample.

Original methodology: Using reference gene primer amplification, nucleated cell counts were estimated. Here immunoSEQ multiplex PCR was the method, and the copy in TCRdb shows in-frame clones only, minus some. Clone size and the V and J calls come from that table; the DNA yielded D and trimming. The sample records about 120,000 clones, roughly 88% being singletons. Between the trimmed V and J ends, which lost 3 bases and 4 bases, there was a span of 13 bases. In germline, CDR1 is LNHDA, CDR2 SQIVND (reference sequence). The CDR3 has 15 residues. This receptor was taken from a woman aged 65 to 85 with acute or convalescent COVID-19. The J gene is TRBJ1-3, the V gene TRBV19; tentatively, D is TRBD1 (5 bases). The sequencing input was peripheral blood. The CDR3 loop reads CASSIRDQAGNTIYF. The CDR3 DNA follows: TGTGCCAGTAGTATCAGGGATCAAGCGGGAAACACCATATATTTT.